These 3 T cell receptor beta chains were sequenced from one sample in a study of T cell clusters in autoimmune cytopenias. TRB rearrangements were amplified by touch-down multiplex PCR with mixed TRB-A/B primers. Using the multiplex PCR reads, TCRdb records one entry per CDR3 protein without DNA. Its table records about 5,000 distinct CDR3 sequences. TRB was amplified from roughly 0.25 ug of peripheral blood genomic DNA per sample. The same specimen was also included in a second study, on T cell repertoires in aging, cancer and after chemotherapy.

Sequenced sample: peripheral blood. Receptors were obtained from a human donor in good health.

Frequency places this clonotype as medium-sized (0.01 to 0.1%). V gene TRBV28 combines with J gene TRBJ1-2. Per germline, CDR1 MDHEN and CDR2 SYDVKM. The CDR3 covers 14 residues. CDR3 protein: CASSLVELGYGYTF.

The CDR3 region is CASSPITNEQFF. V and J are TRBV28 and TRBJ2-1. Germline V lookup: CDR1 MDHEN, CDR2 SYDVKM. The CDR3 is made up of 12 amino acids.

This clonotype is labeled medium-sized based on frequency. V usage is TRBV24-1 and J usage is TRBJ2-1; TCRdb picks TRBD2, but there is no DNA to check that call. Germline V gene data show CDR1 as KGHDR and CDR2 as SFDVKD. The CDR3 extends over 17 amino acids. This CDR3 reads CATSDSRGTSAYNEQFF.